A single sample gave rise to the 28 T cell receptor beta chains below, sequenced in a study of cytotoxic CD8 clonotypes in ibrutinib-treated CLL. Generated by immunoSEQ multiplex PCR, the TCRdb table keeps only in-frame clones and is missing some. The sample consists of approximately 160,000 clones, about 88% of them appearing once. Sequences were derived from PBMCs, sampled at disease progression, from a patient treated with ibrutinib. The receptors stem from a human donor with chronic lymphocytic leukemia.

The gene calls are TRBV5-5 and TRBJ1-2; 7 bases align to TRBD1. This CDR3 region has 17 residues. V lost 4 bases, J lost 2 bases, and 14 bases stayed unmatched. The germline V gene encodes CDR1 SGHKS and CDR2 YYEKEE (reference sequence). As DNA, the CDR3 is TGTGCCAGCAGCCCACAAGGACAGGCCCACCTCAACTATGGCTACACCTTC. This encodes CASSPQGQAHLNYGYTF.

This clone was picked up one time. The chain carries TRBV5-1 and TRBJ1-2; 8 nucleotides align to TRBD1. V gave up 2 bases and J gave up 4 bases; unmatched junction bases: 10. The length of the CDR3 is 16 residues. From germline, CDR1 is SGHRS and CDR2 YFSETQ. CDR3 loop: CASSLGQGRVIYGYTF. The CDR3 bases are TGCGCCAGCAGCTTAGGACAGGGCCGCGTGATCTATGGCTACACCTTC.

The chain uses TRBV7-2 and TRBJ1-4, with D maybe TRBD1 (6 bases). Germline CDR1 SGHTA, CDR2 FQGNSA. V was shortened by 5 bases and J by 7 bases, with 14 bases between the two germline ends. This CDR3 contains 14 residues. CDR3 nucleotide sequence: TGTGCCAGCAGCCCCGGGGGGGCGAGTGAAAAACTGTTTTTT. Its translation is CASSPGGASEKLFF.

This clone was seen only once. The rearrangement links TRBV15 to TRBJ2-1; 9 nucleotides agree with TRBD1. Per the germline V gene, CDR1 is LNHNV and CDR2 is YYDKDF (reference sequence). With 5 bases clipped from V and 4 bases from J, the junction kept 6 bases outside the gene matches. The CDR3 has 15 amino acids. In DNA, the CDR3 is TGTGCCACCAGCTCCAAGGGACAGGGTTACAATGAGCAGTTCTTC. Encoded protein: CATSSKGQGYNEQFF.

The CDR3 DNA sequence: TGTGCCAGCAGCTTGGCCCCCCGGCCCCGCAATGGCTACACCTTC. Translating it yields CASSLAPRPRNGYTF. The chain carries TRBV5-6 and TRBJ1-2; D gene uncertain. This CDR3 is 15 amino acids long. With 0 bases removed from V and 6 bases from J, the gap between germline ends came to 15 bases. Germline lookup yields CDR1 SGHDT and CDR2 YYEEEE. Drawing the rest from reference TRBV5-6 and TRBJ1-2, the complete variable domain is DAGVTQSPTHLIKTRGQQVTLRCSPKSGHDTVSWYQQALGQGPQFIFQYYEEEERQRGNFPDRFSGHQFPNYSSELNVNALLLGDSALYLCASSLAPRPRNGYTFGSGTRLTVV.

CDR3 DNA sequence: TGTGCCAGCAGCGTAGGCGAGGGGGGGAAGACCCAGTACTTC. Translation: CASSVGEGGKTQYF. The chain has TRBV9 and TRBJ2-5; the D gene is possibly TRBD2 (7 bases). The CDR3 runs to 14 residues. CDR1 and CDR2 from the germline V gene are SGDLS and YYNGEE. The ends were cut back, 0 bases at V and 6 bases at J, with 12 bases in the middle.

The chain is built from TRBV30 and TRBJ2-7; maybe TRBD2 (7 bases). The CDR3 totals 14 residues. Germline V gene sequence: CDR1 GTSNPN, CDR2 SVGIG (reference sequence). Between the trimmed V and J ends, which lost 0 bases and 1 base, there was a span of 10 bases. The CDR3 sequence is CAWSVGGASYEQYF. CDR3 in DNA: TGTGCCTGGAGTGTAGGGGGGGCATCCTACGAGCAGTACTTC.

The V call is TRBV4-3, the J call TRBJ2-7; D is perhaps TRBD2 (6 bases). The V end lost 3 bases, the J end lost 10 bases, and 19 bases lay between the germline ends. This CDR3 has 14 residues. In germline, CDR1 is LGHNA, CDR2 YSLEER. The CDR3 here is CASSQAGGVLRQYF. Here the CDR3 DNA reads TGCGCCAGCAGCCAGGCAGGCGGGGTCCTACGTCAGTACTTC.

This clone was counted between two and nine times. CDR3 loop: CASSLGTSGRFEETQYF. CDR3 DNA: TGCGCCAGCAGCTTGGGGACTAGCGGGAGGTTCGAGGAGACCCAGTACTTC. The chain carries TRBV5-1 and TRBJ2-5, with 14 bases aligning to TRBD2. V was clipped by 0 bases and J by 5 bases; unmatched bases: 6. CDR3 size: 17 residues. Germline V gene sequence: CDR1 SGHRS, CDR2 YFSETQ.

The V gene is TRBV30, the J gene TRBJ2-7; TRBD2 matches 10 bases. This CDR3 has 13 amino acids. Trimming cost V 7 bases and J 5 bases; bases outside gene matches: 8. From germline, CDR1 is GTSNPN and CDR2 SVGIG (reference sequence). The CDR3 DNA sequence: TGTGCCTTGGGCCGAGCGGGAGGGCACGAGCAGTACTTC. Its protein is CALGRAGGHEQYF.

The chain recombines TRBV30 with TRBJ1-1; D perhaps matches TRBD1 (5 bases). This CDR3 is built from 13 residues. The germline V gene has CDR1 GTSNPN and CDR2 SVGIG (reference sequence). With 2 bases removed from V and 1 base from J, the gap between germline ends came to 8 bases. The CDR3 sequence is CAWSYGANTEAFF. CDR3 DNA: TGTGCCTGGAGTTACGGGGCGAACACTGAAGCTTTCTTT.

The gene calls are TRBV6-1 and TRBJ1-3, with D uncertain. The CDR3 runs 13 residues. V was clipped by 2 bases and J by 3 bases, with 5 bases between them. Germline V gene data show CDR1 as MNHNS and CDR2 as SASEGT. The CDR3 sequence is CASSELGGNTIYF. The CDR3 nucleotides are TGTGCCAGCAGTGAATTAGGTGGAAACACCATATATTTT.

This chain's CDR3 is CAIHRDQKWDNEQFF. CDR3 nucleotide sequence: TGTGCCATCCACCGGGACCAGAAGTGGGACAATGAGCAGTTCTTC. V gene TRBV6-4 combines with J gene TRBJ2-1; the D call may be TRBD1 or TRBD2 (5 bases each). V lost 10 bases and J 5 bases, leaving 21 bases between the germline ends. Germline V gene sequence: CDR1 MRHNA, CDR2 SNTAGT. The CDR3 runs 15 residues.

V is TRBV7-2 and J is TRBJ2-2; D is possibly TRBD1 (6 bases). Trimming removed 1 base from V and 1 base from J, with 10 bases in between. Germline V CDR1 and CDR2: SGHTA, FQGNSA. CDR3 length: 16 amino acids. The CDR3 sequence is CASSLVGRGNTGELFF. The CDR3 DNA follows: TGTGCCAGCAGCTTAGTGGGCAGGGGGAACACCGGGGAGCTGTTTTTT.

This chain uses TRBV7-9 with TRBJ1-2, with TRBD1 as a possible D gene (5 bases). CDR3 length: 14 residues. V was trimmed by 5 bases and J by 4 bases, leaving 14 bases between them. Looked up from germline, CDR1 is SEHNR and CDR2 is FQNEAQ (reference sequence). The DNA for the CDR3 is TGTGCCAGCAGCGCGGACACGACTATCTATGGCTACACCTTC. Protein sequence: CASSADTTIYGYTF.

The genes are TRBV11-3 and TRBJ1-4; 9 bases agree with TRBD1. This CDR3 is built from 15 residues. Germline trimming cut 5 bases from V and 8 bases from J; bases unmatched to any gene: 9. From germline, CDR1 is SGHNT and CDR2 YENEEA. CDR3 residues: CASSDTGGMGEKLFF. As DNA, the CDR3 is TGTGCCAGCAGCGATACAGGGGGCATGGGAGAAAAACTGTTTTTT.

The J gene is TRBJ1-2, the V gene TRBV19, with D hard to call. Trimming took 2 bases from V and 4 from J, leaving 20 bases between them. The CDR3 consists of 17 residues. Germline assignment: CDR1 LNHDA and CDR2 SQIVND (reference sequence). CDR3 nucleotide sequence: TGTGCCAGTAGTATAAGAGGGCCTACTACGGGGTCCTATGGCTACACCTTC. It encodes CASSIRGPTTGSYGYTF.

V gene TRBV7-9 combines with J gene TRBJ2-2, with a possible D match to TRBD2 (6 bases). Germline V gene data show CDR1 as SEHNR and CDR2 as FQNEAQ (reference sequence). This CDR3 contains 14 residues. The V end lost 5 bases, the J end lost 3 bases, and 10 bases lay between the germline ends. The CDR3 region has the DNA TGTGCCAGCAGCCTGGGCGGGGACACCGGGGAGCTGTTTTTT. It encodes CASSLGGDTGELFF.

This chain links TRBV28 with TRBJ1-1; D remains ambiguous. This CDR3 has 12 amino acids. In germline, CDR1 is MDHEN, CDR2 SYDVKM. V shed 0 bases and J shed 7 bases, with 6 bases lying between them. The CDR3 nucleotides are TGTGCCAGCAGTTTATGGGGTTATGAAGCTTTCTTT. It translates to CASSLWGYEAFF. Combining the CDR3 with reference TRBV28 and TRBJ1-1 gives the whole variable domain DVKVTQSSRYLVKRTGEKVFLECVQDMDHENMFWYRQDPGLGLRLIYFSYDVKMKEKGDIPEGYSVSREKKERFSLILESASTNQTSMYLCASSLWGYEAFFGQGTRLTVV.

The CDR3 loop is CASAGRASTYEQYF. DNA for the CDR3: TGTGCCAGCGCCGGGAGGGCCTCGACCTACGAGCAGTACTTC. The chain carries TRBV6-5 and TRBJ2-7; 8 bases agree with TRBD2. The V segment lost 8 bases and the J segment 2 bases; nucleotides outside the gene matches: 8. Germline V lookup: CDR1 MNHEY, CDR2 SVGAGI. The CDR3 consists of 14 residues.

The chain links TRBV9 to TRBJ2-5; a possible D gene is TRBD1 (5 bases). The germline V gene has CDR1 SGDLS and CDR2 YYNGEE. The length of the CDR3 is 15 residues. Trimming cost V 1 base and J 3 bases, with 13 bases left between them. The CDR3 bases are TGTGCCAGCAGCGTAAAGGGGTACCTTGAAGAGACCCAGTACTTC. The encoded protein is CASSVKGYLEETQYF.

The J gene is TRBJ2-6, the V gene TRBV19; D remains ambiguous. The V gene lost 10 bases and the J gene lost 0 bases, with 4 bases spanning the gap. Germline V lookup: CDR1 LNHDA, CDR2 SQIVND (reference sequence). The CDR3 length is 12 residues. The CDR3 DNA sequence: TGTGCCACGAGCTCTGGGGCCAACGTCCTGACTTTC. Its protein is CATSSGANVLTF.

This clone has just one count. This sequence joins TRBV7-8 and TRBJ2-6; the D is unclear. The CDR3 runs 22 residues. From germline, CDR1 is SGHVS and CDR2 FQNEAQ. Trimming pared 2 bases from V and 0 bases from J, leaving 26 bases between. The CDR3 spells CASSLMFRSALRKGSGANVLTF. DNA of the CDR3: TGTGCCAGCAGCTTAATGTTCCGTTCGGCGTTGCGGAAAGGCTCTGGGGCCAACGTCCTGACTTTC.

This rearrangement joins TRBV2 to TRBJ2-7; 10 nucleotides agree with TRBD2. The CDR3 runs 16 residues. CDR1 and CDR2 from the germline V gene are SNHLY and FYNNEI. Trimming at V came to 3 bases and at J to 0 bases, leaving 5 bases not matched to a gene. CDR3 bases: TGTGCCAGCAGTGACTTAAGCGGGAGGGCCTCCTACGAGCAGTACTTC. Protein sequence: CASSDLSGRASYEQYF. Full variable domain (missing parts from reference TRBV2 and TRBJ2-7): EPEVTQTPSHQVTQMGQEVILRCVPISNHLYFYWYRQILGQKVEFLVSFYNNEISEKSEIFDDQFSVERPDGSNFTLKIRSTKLEDSAMYFCASSDLSGRASYEQYFGPGTRLTVT.

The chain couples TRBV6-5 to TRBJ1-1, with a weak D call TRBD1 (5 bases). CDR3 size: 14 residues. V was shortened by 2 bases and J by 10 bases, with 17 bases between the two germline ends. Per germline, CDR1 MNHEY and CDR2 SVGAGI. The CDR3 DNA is TGTGCCAGCAGTTACGACACCCGGGGGGTAGTAGCTTTCTTT. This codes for CASSYDTRGVVAFF.

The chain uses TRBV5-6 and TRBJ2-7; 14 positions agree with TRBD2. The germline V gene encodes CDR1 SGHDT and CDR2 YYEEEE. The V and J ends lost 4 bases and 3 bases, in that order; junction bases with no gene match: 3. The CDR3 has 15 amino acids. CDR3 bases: TGTGCCAGCAGCCAGGGACTAGCGGGAGTCTACGAGCAGTACTTC. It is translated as CASSQGLAGVYEQYF.

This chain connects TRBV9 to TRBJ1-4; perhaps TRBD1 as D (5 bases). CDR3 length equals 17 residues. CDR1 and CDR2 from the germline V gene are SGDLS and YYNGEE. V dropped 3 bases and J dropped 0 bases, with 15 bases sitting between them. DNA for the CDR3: TGTGCCAGCAGCGGAGACAGCCCCGTGACAACTAATGAAAAACTGTTTTTT. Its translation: CASSGDSPVTTNEKLFF.

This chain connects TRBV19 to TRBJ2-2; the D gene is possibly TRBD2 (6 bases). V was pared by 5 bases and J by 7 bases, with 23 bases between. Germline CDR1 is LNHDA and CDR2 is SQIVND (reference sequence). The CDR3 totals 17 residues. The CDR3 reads CASSGGSRRIKDGELFF. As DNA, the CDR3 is TGTGCCAGTAGTGGGGGGAGTCGGCGAATAAAGGACGGGGAGCTGTTTTTT.